This TCR beta chain was found in a study of early T cells in non-severe SARS-CoV-2 infection. Study as a whole: Sequencing input comprised bulk RNA from unsorted whole blood; chain pairing was not available.

Trimming left V 2 bases short and J 0 bases short, with 4 bases between. This CDR3 contains 13 residues. Per germline, CDR1 MNHNS and CDR2 SASEGT. Individual cDNA molecules each received unique molecular identifiers attached to them. TCRdb re-called the 5' RACE reads through MiXCR, storing one row per CDR3 protein. The profile shows about 64,000 distinct CDR3 sequences, more than 15% of them singletons. This clonotype was counted only a few times. Sample: whole blood, taken at baseline. The receptor was derived from an adult who was a healthcare worker with PCR-confirmed SARS-CoV-2 infection or an uninfected control (not recorded which). This chain uses TRBV6-1 with TRBJ1-1; D not certain. The CDR3 here is CASSEWVNTEAFF. CDR3 DNA: TGTGCCAGCAGTGAATGGGTGAACACTGAAGCTTTCTTT.